The rows below give T cell receptor beta chains drawn from one sample of a study of memory CD4+ T cells and cytomegalovirus serostatus. Here immunoSEQ multiplex PCR was the method, and the copy in TCRdb shows in-frame clones only, minus some. The data contain approximately 61,000 clones, 60% to 85% of them singletons. The sequenced sample was memory CD4+ T cells from blood. The source is an adult in good health and CMV-seronegative. Some clones in this sample may be carry-over from other donors' samples. CDR3s include the opening cysteine and the closing phenylalanine or tryptophan. The D gene is left open where the match is weak. Not all rows give a size; the values are once, few, many and, for expanded clones, a class.

v_gene: TRBV6-1
d_gene: TRBD1
j_gene: TRBJ1-1
abundance: -
CDR3nt: TGTGCCAGCAGTGACAGGGGGCGGGTGAACACTGAAGCTTTCTTT
CDR3aa: CASSDRGRVNTEAFF

v_gene: TRBV7-5
d_gene: -
j_gene: TRBJ1-6
abundance: -
CDR3nt: TGTGCCAGAAGCTTAGAGGATTCACCCCTCCACTTT
CDR3aa: CARSLEDSPLHF

v_gene: TRBV7-8
d_gene: -
j_gene: TRBJ1-5
abundance: -
CDR3nt: TGTGCCAGCAGCTTAAGCTATCAGCCCCAGCATTTT
CDR3aa: CASSLSYQPQHF

v_gene: TRBV7-9
d_gene: TRBD1
j_gene: TRBJ2-1
abundance: once
CDR3nt: TGTGCCAGCAGCCAACCGGACAGGGCCGATGAGCAGTTCTTC
CDR3aa: CASSQPDRADEQFF

v_gene: TRBV7-3
d_gene: -
j_gene: TRBJ2-1
abundance: -
CDR3nt: TGTGCCAGCAGCCATCTAGCCGACAATGAGCAGTTCTTC
CDR3aa: CASSHLADNEQFF

v_gene: TRBV11-2
d_gene: -
j_gene: TRBJ1-1
abundance: -
CDR3nt: TGTGCCAGCAGCTTAGATATTATGGATTGGGCTTTCTTT
CDR3aa: CASSLDIMDWAFF

v_gene: TRBV4-2
d_gene: -
j_gene: TRBJ2-2
abundance: -
CDR3nt: TGTGCCAGCAGCCAAGACGGGGCTAACACCGGGGAGCTGTTTTTT
CDR3aa: CASSQDGANTGELFF

v_gene: TRBV5-5
d_gene: TRBD1
j_gene: TRBJ2-1
abundance: -
CDR3nt: TGTGCCAGCAGCTCGCGGCGGGACAGGGGAATTGGTGAGCAGTTCTTC
CDR3aa: CASSSRRDRGIGEQFF

v_gene: TRBV5-1
d_gene: TRBD1
j_gene: TRBJ1-6
abundance: -
CDR3nt: TGCGCCAGCAGCTCTGGGACAGGGGAAGAAAATTCACCCCTCCACTTT
CDR3aa: CASSSGTGEENSPLHF

v_gene: TRBV10-3
d_gene: -
j_gene: TRBJ1-1
abundance: -
CDR3nt: TGTGCCATCACTCAGACAGGGAACACTGAAGCTTTCTTT
CDR3aa: CAITQTGNTEAFF

v_gene: TRBV10-3
d_gene: -
j_gene: TRBJ2-3
abundance: -
CDR3nt: TGTGCCATCAGTGTGCAGGGTCTTGGGACAGATACGCAGTATTTT
CDR3aa: CAISVQGLGTDTQYF

v_gene: TRBV28
d_gene: -
j_gene: TRBJ1-1
abundance: few
CDR3nt: TGTGCCAGCAGTTTGGACAGCTACACTGAAGCTTTCTTT
CDR3aa: CASSLDSYTEAFF

v_gene: TRBV27
d_gene: -
j_gene: TRBJ2-1
abundance: -
CDR3nt: TGTGCCAGCTCGACAGTTTCCAGCTCCTACAATGAGCAGTTCTTC
CDR3aa: CASSTVSSSYNEQFF

v_gene: TRBV28
d_gene: -
j_gene: TRBJ1-5
abundance: -
CDR3nt: TGTGCCACCCGGACAGCCGATAGCAATCAGCCCCAGCATTTT
CDR3aa: CATRTADSNQPQHF

v_gene: TRBV5-1
d_gene: TRBD1
j_gene: TRBJ1-4
abundance: -
CDR3nt: TGCGCCAGCAGCTTGTCTACTGTTTCTTCCGGGACAGTTAATGAAAAACTGTTTTTT
CDR3aa: CASSLSTVSSGTVNEKLFF

v_gene: TRBV11-3
d_gene: TRBD1
j_gene: TRBJ2-7
abundance: -
CDR3nt: TGTGCCAGCAGCGCCGGGACAGGGGGCGCCTACGAGCAGTACTTC
CDR3aa: CASSAGTGGAYEQYF

v_gene: TRBV5-1
d_gene: -
j_gene: TRBJ2-3
abundance: few
CDR3nt: TGCGCCAGCAGCTTGGGGTCTGGGCCGCAGTATTTT
CDR3aa: CASSLGSGPQYF

v_gene: TRBV11-2
d_gene: -
j_gene: TRBJ1-2
abundance: few
CDR3nt: TGTGCCAGCAGCACCCCCAGGCGGCAGAACTATGGCTACACCTTC
CDR3aa: CASSTPRRQNYGYTF

v_gene: TRBV28
d_gene: -
j_gene: TRBJ1-4
abundance: once
CDR3nt: TGTGCCAGCAGTCTGGCGGGACGGAGTAATGAAAAACTGTTTTTT
CDR3aa: CASSLAGRSNEKLFF

v_gene: TRBV29-1
d_gene: TRBD1
j_gene: TRBJ2-3
abundance: -
CDR3nt: TGCAGCGTTACAGGGGGCGAGGGCACAGATACGCAGTATTTT
CDR3aa: CSVTGGEGTDTQYF

v_gene: TRBV28
d_gene: -
j_gene: TRBJ2-7
abundance: -
CDR3nt: TGTGCCAGCAGTTTACCCAGCAACTCCTACGAGCAGTACTTC
CDR3aa: CASSLPSNSYEQYF

v_gene: TRBV9
d_gene: -
j_gene: TRBJ2-2
abundance: -
CDR3nt: TGTGCCAGCAGCGTAGGGGCCGCGAACACCGGGGAGCTGTTTTTT
CDR3aa: CASSVGAANTGELFF

v_gene: TRBV6-1
d_gene: TRBD1
j_gene: TRBJ2-5
abundance: -
CDR3nt: TGTGCCAGCAGGATGGACAGGGCTGAGACCCAGTACTTC
CDR3aa: CASRMDRAETQYF

v_gene: TRBV10-1
d_gene: -
j_gene: TRBJ1-1
abundance: -
CDR3nt: TGCGCCAGCAGTGAGTCGCGGAGCAGGTACACTGAAGCTTTCTTT
CDR3aa: CASSESRSRYTEAFF

v_gene: TRBV9
d_gene: -
j_gene: TRBJ2-7
abundance: -
CDR3nt: TGTGCCAGTTCCTACGAGCAGTACTTC
CDR3aa: CASSYEQYF

v_gene: TRBV7-2
d_gene: TRBD2
j_gene: TRBJ2-7
abundance: -
CDR3nt: TGTGCCAGCAGCCAAACTAGCGGGGGCCCCTACGAGCAGTACTTC
CDR3aa: CASSQTSGGPYEQYF

v_gene: TRBV6-5
d_gene: -
j_gene: TRBJ1-6
abundance: -
CDR3nt: TGTGCCAGCAGTTACCGGGTAGGAGGCAATTCACCCCTCCACTTT
CDR3aa: CASSYRVGGNSPLHF

v_gene: TRBV12-5
d_gene: -
j_gene: TRBJ2-4
abundance: -
CDR3nt: TGTGCTAGTGGGACGGACAGATCCACCAAAAACATTCAGTACTTC
CDR3aa: CASGTDRSTKNIQYF

v_gene: TRBV6-6
d_gene: TRBD1
j_gene: TRBJ1-2
abundance: -
CDR3nt: TGTGCCAGTAGATCATGGGGGACAGGGGTGGATGGCTACACCTTC
CDR3aa: CASRSWGTGVDGYTF

v_gene: TRBV5-1
d_gene: -
j_gene: TRBJ2-5
abundance: -
CDR3nt: TGCGCCAGCAGCCCGAACCCCGCGGGCTTCCCCTGGGGAGAGACCCAGTACTTC
CDR3aa: CASSPNPAGFPWGETQYF

v_gene: TRBV13
d_gene: -
j_gene: TRBJ1-1
abundance: -
CDR3nt: TGTGCCAGCAGCTTACCACAGGGTAGAGGCACTGAAGCTTTCTTT
CDR3aa: CASSLPQGRGTEAFF

v_gene: TRBV30
d_gene: -
j_gene: TRBJ2-7
abundance: -
CDR3nt: TGTGCCTGGAGTGTAAACGGCTACGAGCAGTACTTC
CDR3aa: CAWSVNGYEQYF

v_gene: TRBV10-3
d_gene: -
j_gene: TRBJ1-1
abundance: -
CDR3nt: TGTGCCATCAGTGAGTTTAAGGACCAAGAAGCTTTCTTT
CDR3aa: CAISEFKDQEAFF

v_gene: TRBV4-3
d_gene: -
j_gene: TRBJ2-6
abundance: -
CDR3nt: TGCGCCAGCAGCCAAGAATACCGGAGCTCTGGGGCCAACGTCCTGACTTTC
CDR3aa: CASSQEYRSSGANVLTF

v_gene: TRBV5-1
d_gene: -
j_gene: TRBJ2-7
abundance: -
CDR3nt: TGCGCCAGCAGCTTGGAGGCAGGTCACTCCTACGAGCAGTACTTC
CDR3aa: CASSLEAGHSYEQYF

v_gene: TRBV7-9
d_gene: -
j_gene: TRBJ2-6
abundance: -
CDR3nt: TGTGCCAGCAGGTATGGGAGCTCTGGGGCCAACGTCCTGACTTTC
CDR3aa: CASRYGSSGANVLTF

v_gene: TRBV18
d_gene: -
j_gene: TRBJ1-1
abundance: -
CDR3nt: TGTGCCAGCTCACCATCTGCCCGGGCTAAGAACACTGAAGCTTTCTTT
CDR3aa: CASSPSARAKNTEAFF

v_gene: TRBV7-2
d_gene: -
j_gene: TRBJ1-2
abundance: -
CDR3nt: TGTGCCAGCAGCACAGGGATCGGCTACACCTTC
CDR3aa: CASSTGIGYTF

v_gene: TRBV5-1
d_gene: -
j_gene: TRBJ2-3
abundance: -
CDR3nt: TGCGCCAGCAGCTTGTCTCCTTCCGAAGATACGCAGTATTTT
CDR3aa: CASSLSPSEDTQYF

v_gene: TRBV5-1
d_gene: -
j_gene: TRBJ2-1
abundance: -
CDR3nt: TGCGCCAGCAGCCTACTCCCGACTAGTAATGAGCAGTTCTTC
CDR3aa: CASSLLPTSNEQFF

v_gene: TRBV6-5
d_gene: -
j_gene: TRBJ1-5
abundance: -
CDR3nt: TGTGCCAGCAGTTACGGGGACCCGGGCAATCAGCCCCAGCATTTT
CDR3aa: CASSYGDPGNQPQHF

v_gene: TRBV4-2
d_gene: TRBD2
j_gene: TRBJ2-5
abundance: -
CDR3nt: TGTGCCAGCAGCCAGGGGACTAGCGTTCAAGAGACCCAGTACTTC
CDR3aa: CASSQGTSVQETQYF

v_gene: TRBV5-1
d_gene: TRBD2
j_gene: TRBJ2-1
abundance: -
CDR3nt: TGCGCCAGCAGCCGTGGGGATAGCGGGCCTTACAATGAGCAGTTCTTC
CDR3aa: CASSRGDSGPYNEQFF

v_gene: TRBV11-3
d_gene: TRBD1
j_gene: TRBJ2-5
abundance: -
CDR3nt: TGTGCCAGCAGCTTGACAGGGTTAGGAGAGACCCAGTACTTC
CDR3aa: CASSLTGLGETQYF

v_gene: TRBV5-4
d_gene: TRBD2
j_gene: TRBJ2-3
abundance: -
CDR3nt: TGTGCCAGCAGTTCGGGACTAGCGGTCATAGATACGCAGTATTTT
CDR3aa: CASSSGLAVIDTQYF

v_gene: TRBV6-6
d_gene: TRBD1
j_gene: TRBJ1-5
abundance: -
CDR3nt: TGTGCCAGCAGTAACCAGGGGGGGGTTCAGCCCCAGCATTTT
CDR3aa: CASSNQGGVQPQHF

v_gene: TRBV6-5
d_gene: -
j_gene: TRBJ2-7
abundance: -
CDR3nt: TGTGCCAGCAGTTACTCGTCACGGCACGAGCAGTACTTC
CDR3aa: CASSYSSRHEQYF

v_gene: TRBV5-1
d_gene: -
j_gene: TRBJ1-2
abundance: -
CDR3nt: TGCGCCAGCAGCTATGATGGTTCGTCTAACTATGGCTACACCTTC
CDR3aa: CASSYDGSSNYGYTF

v_gene: TRBV18
d_gene: TRBD1
j_gene: TRBJ2-7
abundance: -
CDR3nt: TGTGCCAGCTCCCTCCGAAGGGACAGGGGTCGCGAGCAGTACTTC
CDR3aa: CASSLRRDRGREQYF

v_gene: TRBV19
d_gene: -
j_gene: TRBJ1-1
abundance: few
CDR3nt: TGTGCCAGTAGTATTGCGACAGCGAACACTGAAGCTTTCTTT
CDR3aa: CASSIATANTEAFF

v_gene: TRBV7-9
d_gene: -
j_gene: TRBJ2-7
abundance: many
CDR3nt: TGTGCCAGCAGCTTAGTAGCCAGTCCCTACGAGCAGTACTTC
CDR3aa: CASSLVASPYEQYF

v_gene: TRBV30
d_gene: -
j_gene: TRBJ2-5
abundance: -
CDR3nt: TGTGCCTGGAGTGGATCCTCCCTGGAGACCCAGTACTTC
CDR3aa: CAWSGSSLETQYF

v_gene: TRBV18
d_gene: TRBD2
j_gene: TRBJ2-7
abundance: -
CDR3nt: TGTGCCAGCTCACCACCGGGACTAGCCTACGAGCAGTACTTC
CDR3aa: CASSPPGLAYEQYF

v_gene: TRBV10-3
d_gene: TRBD2
j_gene: TRBJ2-3
abundance: once
CDR3nt: TGTGCCATCAGTGAGTATAGCGGGGACACAGATACGCAGTATTTT
CDR3aa: CAISEYSGDTDTQYF

v_gene: TRBV11-2
d_gene: TRBD1
j_gene: TRBJ2-5
abundance: -
CDR3nt: TGTGCCAGCAGGAAGCAGGGGGCGGAGACCCAGTACTTC
CDR3aa: CASRKQGAETQYF